This T cell receptor (beta chain) comes out of a study of blood T cell repertoires in COVID-19. Study-level information: Samples of COVID-19 (acute and convalescent) were obtained from the United States, Italy and Spain. T cells, B-cell-depleted T cells, or PBMCs supplied cDNA or gDNA.

The CDR3 extends over 13 amino acids. Germline CDR1 is MNHNS and CDR2 is SASEGT. Between the trimmed V and J ends, which lost 2 bases and 4 bases, there was a span of 6 bases. The data were produced by immunoSEQ multiplex PCR, yet TCRdb's version contains in-frame clones alone and is incomplete. The repertoire holds some 100,000 clones, with roughly 80% as singletons. This receptor was obtained from a man between 65 and 80 years old with acute or convalescent COVID-19. Sequencing input: peripheral blood. This chain joins TRBV6-1 and TRBJ1-5; D not certain. The CDR3 loop reads CASSERLNQPQHF. The CDR3 DNA reads as TGTGCCAGCAGTGAACGGTTAAATCAGCCCCAGCATTTT.